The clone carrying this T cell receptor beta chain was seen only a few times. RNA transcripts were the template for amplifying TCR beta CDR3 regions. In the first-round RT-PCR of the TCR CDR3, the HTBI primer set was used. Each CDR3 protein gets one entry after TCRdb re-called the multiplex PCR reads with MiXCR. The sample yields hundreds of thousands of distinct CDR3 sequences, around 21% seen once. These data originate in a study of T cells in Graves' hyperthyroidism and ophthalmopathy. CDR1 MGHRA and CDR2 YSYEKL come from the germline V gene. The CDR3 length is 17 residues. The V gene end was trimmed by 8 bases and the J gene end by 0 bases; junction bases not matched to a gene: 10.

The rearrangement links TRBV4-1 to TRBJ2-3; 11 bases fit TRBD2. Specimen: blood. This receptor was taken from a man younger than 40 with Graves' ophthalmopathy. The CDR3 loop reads CASRSMPSGRSTDTQYF. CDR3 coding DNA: TGCGCCAGCCGAAGCATGCCTAGCGGGAGGAGCACAGATACGCAGTATTTT.